Here is one T cell receptor beta chain with its context. These data originate in a study of blood T cell repertoires in COVID-19. CDR1 is SEHNR, CDR2 FQNEAQ, per germline (reference sequence). V lost 0 bases and J 10 bases, leaving 9 bases between the germline ends. This CDR3 spans 12 amino acids. Here immunoSEQ multiplex PCR was the method, and the copy in TCRdb shows in-frame clones only, minus some. Seen here are 170,000 or so clones, 87% observed once, and the top ten hold 7% to 7.5%. V gene TRBV7-9 combines with J gene TRBJ1-1, with D perhaps matching TRBD1 (6 bases). The source is a woman between 45 and 65 years old who had recovered from COVID-19. Specimen: PBMCs or T cells enriched from blood (not recorded which). The CDR3 loop reads CASSLAGARAFF. The CDR3 DNA reads TGTGCCAGCAGCTTAGCGGGGGCCAGAGCTTTCTTT.